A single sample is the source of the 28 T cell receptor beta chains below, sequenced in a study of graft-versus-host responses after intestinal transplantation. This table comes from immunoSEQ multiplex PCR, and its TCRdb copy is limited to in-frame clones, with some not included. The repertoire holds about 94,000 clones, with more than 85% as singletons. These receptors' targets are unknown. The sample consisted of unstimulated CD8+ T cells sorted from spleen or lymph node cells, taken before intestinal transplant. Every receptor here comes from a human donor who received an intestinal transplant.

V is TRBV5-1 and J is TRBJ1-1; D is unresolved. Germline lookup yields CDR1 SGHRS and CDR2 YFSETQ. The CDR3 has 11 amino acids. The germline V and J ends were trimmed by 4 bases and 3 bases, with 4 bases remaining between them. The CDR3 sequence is CASSLDTEAFF. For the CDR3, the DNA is TGCGCCAGCAGCCTAGACACTGAAGCTTTCTTT.

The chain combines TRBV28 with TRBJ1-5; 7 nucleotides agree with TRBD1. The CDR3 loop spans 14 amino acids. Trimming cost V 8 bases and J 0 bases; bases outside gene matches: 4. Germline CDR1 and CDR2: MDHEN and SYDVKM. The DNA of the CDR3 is TGTGCCAGCGGGACAGTAAATAGCAATCAGCCCCAGCATTTT. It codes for CASGTVNSNQPQHF.

CDR3 sequence: CASSLSGSYEQYF. In DNA form, the CDR3 reads TGTGCCAGCAGCTTATCGGGCTCCTACGAGCAGTACTTC. The chain couples TRBV7-6 to TRBJ2-7; no definite D call. Looked up from germline, CDR1 is SGHVS and CDR2 is FNYEAQ. Trimming left V 2 bases short and J 0 bases short, with 5 bases between. This CDR3 spans 13 amino acids.

The CDR3 DNA follows: TGTGCCAGCAGTTTAACAGGGGGCGCAGGCTACACCTTC. This translates into CASSLTGGAGYTF. This rearrangement joins TRBV27 to TRBJ1-2, with TRBD1 identical over 9 bases. V lost 2 bases, J lost 8 bases, and 3 bases stayed unmatched. CDR3 length equals 13 residues. The germline V gene encodes CDR1 MNHEY and CDR2 SMNVEV (reference sequence).

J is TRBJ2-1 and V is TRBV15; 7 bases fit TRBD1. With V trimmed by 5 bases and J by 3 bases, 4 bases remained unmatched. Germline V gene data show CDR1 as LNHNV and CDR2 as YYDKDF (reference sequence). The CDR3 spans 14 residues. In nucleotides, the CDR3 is TGTGCCACCAGCGGGGACAGCTACTACAATGAGCAGTTCTTC. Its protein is CATSGDSYYNEQFF.

Here the CDR3 reads CAWSVRSEAFF. The CDR3 coding sequence is TGTGCCTGGAGTGTTCGGTCTGAAGCTTTCTTT. The chain employs TRBV30 and TRBJ1-1; D ambiguous. This CDR3 region has 11 residues. The V gene lost 0 bases and the J gene lost 6 bases, with 5 bases spanning the gap. The germline CDR1 and CDR2 sequences are GTSNPN and SVGIG (reference sequence).

CDR3 nucleotide sequence: TGCGCCAGCAGCCAAGATCTGAGCGTGGGAAACACCATATATTTT. Translating it yields CASSQDLSVGNTIYF. This chain connects TRBV4-3 to TRBJ1-3; D gene ambiguous. Germline V lookup: CDR1 LGHNA, CDR2 YSLEER. V was cut by 0 bases and J by 4 bases, with 10 bases left in between. The CDR3 covers 15 residues.

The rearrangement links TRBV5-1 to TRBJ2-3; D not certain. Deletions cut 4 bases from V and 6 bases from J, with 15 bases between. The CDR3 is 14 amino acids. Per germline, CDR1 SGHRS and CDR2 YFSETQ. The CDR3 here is CASSLEFSADTQYF. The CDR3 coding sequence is TGCGCCAGCAGCCTGGAGTTCTCCGCGGATACGCAGTATTTT.

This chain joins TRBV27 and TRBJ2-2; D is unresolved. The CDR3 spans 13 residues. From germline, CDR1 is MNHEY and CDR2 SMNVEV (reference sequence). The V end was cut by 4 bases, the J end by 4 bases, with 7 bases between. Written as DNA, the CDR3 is TGTGCCAGCAGTTGGGCGACCACCGGGGAGCTGTTTTTT. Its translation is CASSWATTGELFF.

The DNA for the CDR3 is TGTGCCAGCAGCGCTTTTCACTCGGGGAGTCCTGGAGAGACCCAGTACTTC. This sequence encodes CASSAFHSGSPGETQYF. The chain couples TRBV9 to TRBJ2-5, with a tentative D call TRBD2 (5 bases). The germline V and J ends were trimmed by 3 bases and 4 bases, with 22 bases remaining between them. This CDR3 has 17 amino acids. From germline, CDR1 is SGDLS and CDR2 YYNGEE.

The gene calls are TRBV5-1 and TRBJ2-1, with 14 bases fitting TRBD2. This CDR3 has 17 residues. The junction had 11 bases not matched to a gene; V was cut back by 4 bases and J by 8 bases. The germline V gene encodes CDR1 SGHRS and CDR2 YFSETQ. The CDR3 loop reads CASSLRLAGGPRDEQFF. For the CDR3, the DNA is TGCGCCAGCAGCCTACGACTAGCGGGGGGGCCTAGGGATGAGCAGTTCTTC.

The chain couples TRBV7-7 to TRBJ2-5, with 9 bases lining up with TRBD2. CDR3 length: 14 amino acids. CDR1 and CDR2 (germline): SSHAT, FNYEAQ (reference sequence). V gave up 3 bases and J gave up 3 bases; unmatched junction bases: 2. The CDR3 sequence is CASSLTSGKETQYF. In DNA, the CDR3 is TGTGCCAGCAGCTTGACTAGCGGCAAAGAGACCCAGTACTTC.

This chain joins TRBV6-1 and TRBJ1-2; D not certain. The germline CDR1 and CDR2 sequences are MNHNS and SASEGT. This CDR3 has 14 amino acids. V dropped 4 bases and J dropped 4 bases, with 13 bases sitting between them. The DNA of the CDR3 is TGTGCCAGCAGTGGCCACCCTGAGTTCTATGGCTACACCTTC. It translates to CASSGHPEFYGYTF.

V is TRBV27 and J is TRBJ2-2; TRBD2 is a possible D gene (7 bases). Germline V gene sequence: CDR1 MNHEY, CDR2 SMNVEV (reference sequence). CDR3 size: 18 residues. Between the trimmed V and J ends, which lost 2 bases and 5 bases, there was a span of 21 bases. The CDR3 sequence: CASSLGAAGAASTGELFF. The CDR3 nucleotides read TGTGCCAGCAGTTTAGGTGCTGCGGGGGCCGCTTCGACCGGGGAGCTGTTTTTT.

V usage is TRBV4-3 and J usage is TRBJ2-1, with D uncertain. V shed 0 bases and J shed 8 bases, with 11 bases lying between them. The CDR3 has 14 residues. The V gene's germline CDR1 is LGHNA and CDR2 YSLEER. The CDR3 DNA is TGCGCCAGCAGCCAAGATCTCTCAGGCGATGAGCAGTTCTTC. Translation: CASSQDLSGDEQFF.

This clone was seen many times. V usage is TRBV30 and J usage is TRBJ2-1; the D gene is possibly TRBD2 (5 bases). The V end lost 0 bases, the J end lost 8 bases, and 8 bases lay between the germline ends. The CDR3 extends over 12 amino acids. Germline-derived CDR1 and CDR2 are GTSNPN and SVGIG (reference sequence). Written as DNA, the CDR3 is TGTGCCTGGAGTGTGCGGGCGGATGAGCAGTTCTTC. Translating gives CAWSVRADEQFF.

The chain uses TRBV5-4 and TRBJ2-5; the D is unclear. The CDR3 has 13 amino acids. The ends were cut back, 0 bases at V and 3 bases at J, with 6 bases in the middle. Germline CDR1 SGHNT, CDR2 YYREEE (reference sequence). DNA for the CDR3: TGTGCCAGCAGCTTGGTAGAAAAAGAGACCCAGTACTTC. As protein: CASSLVEKETQYF.

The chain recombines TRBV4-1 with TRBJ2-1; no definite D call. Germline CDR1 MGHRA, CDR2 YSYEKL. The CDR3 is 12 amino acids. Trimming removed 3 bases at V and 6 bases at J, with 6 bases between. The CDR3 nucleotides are TGCGCCAGCAGCCACTCAGGCAATGAGCAGTTCTTC. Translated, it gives CASSHSGNEQFF.

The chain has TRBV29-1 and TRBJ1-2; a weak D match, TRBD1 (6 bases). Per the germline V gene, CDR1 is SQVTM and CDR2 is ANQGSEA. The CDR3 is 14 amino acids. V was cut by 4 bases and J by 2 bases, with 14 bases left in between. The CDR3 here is CSVGGGDSNYGYTF. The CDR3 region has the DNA TGCAGCGTTGGGGGGGGCGATTCAAACTATGGCTACACCTTC.

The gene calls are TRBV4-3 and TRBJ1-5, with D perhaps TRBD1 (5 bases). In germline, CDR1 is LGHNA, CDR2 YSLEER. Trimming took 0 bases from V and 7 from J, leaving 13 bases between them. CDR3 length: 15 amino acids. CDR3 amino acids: CASSQEVRGGQPQHF. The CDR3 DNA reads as TGCGCCAGCAGCCAAGAAGTTAGGGGCGGACAGCCCCAGCATTTT.

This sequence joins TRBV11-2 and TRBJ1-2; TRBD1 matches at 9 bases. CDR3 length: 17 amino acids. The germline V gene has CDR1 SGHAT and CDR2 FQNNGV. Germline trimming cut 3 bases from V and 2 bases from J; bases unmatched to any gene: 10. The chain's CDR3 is CASSFGQGFEGNYGYTF. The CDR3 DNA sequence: TGTGCCAGCAGCTTTGGACAGGGGTTTGAGGGGAACTATGGCTACACCTTC.

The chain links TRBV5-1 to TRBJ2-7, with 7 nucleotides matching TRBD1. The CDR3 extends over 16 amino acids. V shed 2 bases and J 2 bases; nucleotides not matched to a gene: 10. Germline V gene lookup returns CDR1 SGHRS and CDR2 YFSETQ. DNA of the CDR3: TGCGCCAGCAGCTTCGGAGGAACAGGGGTTCCCTACGAGCAGTACTTC. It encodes CASSFGGTGVPYEQYF.

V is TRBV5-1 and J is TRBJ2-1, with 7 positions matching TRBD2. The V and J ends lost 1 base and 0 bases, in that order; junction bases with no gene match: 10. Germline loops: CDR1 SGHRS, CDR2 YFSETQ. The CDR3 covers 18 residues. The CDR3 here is CASSLPGDYSSSYNEQFF. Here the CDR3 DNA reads TGCGCCAGCAGCTTGCCCGGGGACTACTCGAGCTCCTACAATGAGCAGTTCTTC.

As DNA, the CDR3 is TGTGCCAGCAGCTTGAGGGGACAGGGGCCCTACGAGCAGTACTTC. Protein sequence: CASSLRGQGPYEQYF. The chain is built from TRBV5-6 and TRBJ2-7; 10 bases map to TRBD1. V was clipped by 1 base and J by 2 bases; unmatched bases: 3. From germline, CDR1 is SGHDT and CDR2 YYEEEE. The CDR3 extends over 15 amino acids.

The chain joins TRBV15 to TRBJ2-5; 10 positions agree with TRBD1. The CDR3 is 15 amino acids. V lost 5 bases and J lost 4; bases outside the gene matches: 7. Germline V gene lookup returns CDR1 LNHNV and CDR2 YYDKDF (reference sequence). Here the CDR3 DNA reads TGTGCCACCAGCGACGCCCGGGACAGGGGAGAGACCCAGTACTTC. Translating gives CATSDARDRGETQYF.

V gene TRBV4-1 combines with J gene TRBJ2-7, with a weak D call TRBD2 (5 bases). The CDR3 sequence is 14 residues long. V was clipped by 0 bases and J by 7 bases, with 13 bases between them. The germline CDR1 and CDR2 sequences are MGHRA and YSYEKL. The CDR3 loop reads CASSQDPAAGEQYF. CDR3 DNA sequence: TGCGCCAGCAGCCAAGATCCAGCGGCGGGTGAGCAGTACTTC.

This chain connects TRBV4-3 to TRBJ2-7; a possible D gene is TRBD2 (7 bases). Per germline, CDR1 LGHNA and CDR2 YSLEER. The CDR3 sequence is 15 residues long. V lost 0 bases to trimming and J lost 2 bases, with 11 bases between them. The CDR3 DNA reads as TGCGCCAGCAGCCAAGAGAGGGGGGGTGCCTACGAGCAGTACTTC. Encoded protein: CASSQERGGAYEQYF.

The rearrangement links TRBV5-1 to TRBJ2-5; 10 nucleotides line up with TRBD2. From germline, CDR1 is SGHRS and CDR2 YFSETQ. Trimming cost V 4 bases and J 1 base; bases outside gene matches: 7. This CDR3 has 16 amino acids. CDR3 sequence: CASSRSSGGSQETQYF. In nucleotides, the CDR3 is TGCGCCAGCAGCCGATCTAGCGGGGGCTCCCAAGAGACCCAGTACTTC.